These 6 T cell receptor beta chains were sequenced from one sample in a study of blood T cell repertoires in COVID-19. Sequencing used immunoSEQ multiplex PCR; TCRdb keeps in-frame clones, though not all of them. The data hold about 320,000 clones, with more than 85% observed a single time. Sequences were obtained from PBMCs or T cells enriched from blood (not recorded which). Every receptor here comes from a woman aged 25 to 39 who had been exposed to COVID-19.

This clone appeared a few times. This chain links TRBV5-6 with TRBJ2-2, with TRBD2 matching over 10 bases. V lost 2 bases and J lost 4; bases outside the gene matches: 2. The CDR3 is 15 amino acids. Germline values: CDR1 SGHDT, CDR2 YYEEEE. The CDR3 protein is CASSLVAGGTGELFF. For the CDR3, the DNA is TGTGCCAGCAGCTTAGTAGCGGGGGGCACCGGGGAGCTGTTTTTT.

V is TRBV5-5 and J is TRBJ2-7; D is possibly TRBD1 (5 bases). This CDR3 region has 16 residues. Germline loops: CDR1 SGHKS, CDR2 YYEKEE (reference sequence). Trimming removed 4 bases from V and 3 bases from J, with 20 bases in between. CDR3 bases: TGTGCCAGCAGCCTTGGCCCTTTTGGCAGGGACTACGAGCAGTACTTC. Encoded protein: CASSLGPFGRDYEQYF.

This clone has only one observation. V usage is TRBV19 and J usage is TRBJ1-5; the match to TRBD1 covers 12 bases. From germline, CDR1 is LNHDA and CDR2 SQIVND (reference sequence). Trimming at V came to 5 bases and at J to 6 bases, leaving 5 bases not matched to a gene. The CDR3 contains 15 residues. As DNA, the CDR3 is TGTGCCAGTAGTGGGGACAGGGGGCACGTTCAGCCCCAGCATTTT. Translation gives CASSGDRGHVQPQHF.

Note on this clone: The sample holds other DNA sequences that translate to the same CDR3. This chain joins TRBV11-2 and TRBJ2-7; TRBD1 matches at 9 bases. The CDR3 is 14 residues long. Germline loops: CDR1 SGHAT, CDR2 FQNNGV. The V segment lost 2 bases and the J segment 2 bases; nucleotides outside the gene matches: 1. For the CDR3, the DNA is TGTGCCAGCAGCTTACGGGACAGGGCCTACGAGCAGTACTTC. This sequence encodes CASSLRDRAYEQYF.

This rearrangement joins TRBV27 to TRBJ1-3, with D maybe TRBD1 (5 bases). The CDR3 loop spans 15 amino acids. CDR1 and CDR2 from the germline V gene are MNHEY and SMNVEV (reference sequence). Trimming removed 6 bases from V and 0 bases from J, with 12 bases in between. CDR3 nucleotides: TGTGCCAGCAGGCGGGACGGAAACTCTGGAAACACCATATATTTT. It is translated as CASRRDGNSGNTIYF.

This chain connects TRBV5-1 to TRBJ2-1; the match to TRBD2 covers 12 bases. This CDR3 region has 16 residues. Germline V gene data show CDR1 as SGHRS and CDR2 as YFSETQ. The trim removed 2 bases at V and 4 bases at J, leaving 4 bases unmatched. CDR3 protein: CASSLLLAGGYNEQFF. CDR3 sequence (DNA): TGCGCCAGCAGCTTACTACTAGCGGGGGGATACAATGAGCAGTTCTTC.